This entry describes one T cell receptor (beta chain). As yet, its antigen is unknown. This sample is part of a study of cytotoxic CD8 clonotypes in ibrutinib-treated CLL. Study-wide findings and caveats: Clonality, elevated at ibrutinib response, dropped back toward baseline at progression. Sample timing was unmatched between remission and later-progressing patients; lymph nodes unstudied. Public clonotypes occurred uncommonly; on treatment, they contracted or remained stable.

A 1 in 200,000 to 1 in 1 million T cell depth was the sequencing target. TCRdb's copy holds only in-frame clones and misses some; the assay was immunoSEQ multiplex PCR. The repertoire includes 17,000 or so clones, over 70% of them detected once, and over 15% sits in the top ten. Germline CDR1 reads SQVTM; CDR2 reads ANQGSEA. The J segment lost 6 bases and the V segment lost 7 bases, leaving 15 bases of the junction unmatched. This CDR3 is built from 14 residues. The TCR sequence derives from a human donor with chronic lymphocytic leukemia. The sample was PBMCs, taken before ibrutinib treatment. V and J are TRBV29-1 and TRBJ2-7; 7 bases match TRBD1. CDR3 nucleotide sequence: TGCAGCGCCCAGATCGTATCAACAGGGGCCGAGCAGTACTTC. Protein product: CSAQIVSTGAEQYF.